The 23 T cell receptor beta chains in this list originate from one sample, sequenced in a study of Graves' ophthalmopathy and Graves' hyperthyroidism. Amplification of TCR beta CDR3 regions used RNA transcripts. HTBI primers were used in a first-round RT-PCR, which preceded a second-round multiplex PCR. TCRdb reprocessed the multiplex PCR reads with MiXCR, giving one entry per CDR3 protein. Altogether hundreds of thousands of distinct CDR3 sequences are present, 35% to 50% being singletons, with the ten largest covering about 40%. Source material: peripheral blood. The source is an adult man with Graves' ophthalmopathy.

The chain uses TRBV29-1 and TRBJ1-1; 8 bases match TRBD1. V lost 7 bases and J lost 11; bases outside the gene matches: 0. This CDR3 comprises 8 residues. Germline V gives CDR1 SQVTM, CDR2 ANQGSEA. This chain's CDR3 is CSGQGAFF. CDR3 sequence (DNA): TGCAGCGGACAGGGGGCTTTCTTT.

This sequence joins TRBV24-1 and TRBJ2-5, with 7 positions matching TRBD2. This CDR3 contains 18 residues. The trim removed 4 bases at V and 5 bases at J, leaving 18 bases unmatched. CDR1 is KGHDR and CDR2 is SFDVKD in the germline V gene. CDR3: CATSEYRGTKGSEETQYF. The CDR3 DNA is TGTGCCACCAGTGAATACCGGGGGACTAAGGGCTCTGAGGAGACCCAGTACTTC.

This clonotype was detected ten times or more. V and J are TRBV29-1 and TRBJ2-5; 9 nucleotides align to TRBD1. Germline CDR1 SQVTM, CDR2 ANQGSEA. This CDR3 comprises 12 residues. V was pared by 7 bases and J by 5 bases, with 5 bases of the junction left unmatched. CDR3 protein: CSARTGAETQYF. The DNA for the CDR3 is TGCAGCGCTCGGACAGGGGCCGAGACCCAGTACTTC.

This clonotype has a handful of counts. An end of the junction does not agree with germline; a read error may underlie this. This chain connects TRBV10-3 to TRBJ1-1, with unresolved D. CDR1 and CDR2 (germline): ENHRY, SYGVKD. The length of the CDR3 is 15 residues. The CDR3 region is CASSDSGGPNTEAFF. The CDR3 DNA sequence: TGTGCCAGCAGTGACTCCGGAGGACCGAACACTGAAGCTTTCTTT.

This clonotype was found many times. This chain connects TRBV7-9 to TRBJ1-5; no clear D. The CDR3 totals 16 residues. Germline CDR1 is SEHNR and CDR2 is FQNEAQ (reference sequence). V was pared by 0 bases and J by 2 bases, with 11 bases between. CDR3 sequence reads: CASSLALGYGNQPQHF. The CDR3 bases are TGTGCCAGCAGCTTAGCGTTGGGGTACGGCAATCAGCCCCAGCATTTT.

The V gene is TRBV15, the J gene TRBJ2-7; 8 bases align to TRBD1. This CDR3 contains 13 residues. V gave up 5 bases and J gave up 8 bases; unmatched junction bases: 8. The germline V gene encodes CDR1 LNHNV and CDR2 YYDKDF (reference sequence). The DNA for the CDR3 is TGTGCCACCAGCCCAGGACAGGGTTTAAAGCAGTACTTC. Protein: CATSPGQGLKQYF.

In regard to this clonotype: This may arise from a read error, as a much more abundant clone is one base away. The chain combines TRBV27 with TRBJ2-5; a weak D match, TRBD1 (5 bases). The CDR3 sequence is 12 residues long. The germline V gene has CDR1 MNHEY and CDR2 SMNVEV (reference sequence). CDR3 bases: TGTGCCAGCACCTGGGGCCCAACGACCCGGTACTTC. As protein: CASTWGPTTRYF.

This clonotype has a count of ten or more. This chain connects TRBV29-1 to TRBJ1-1; D not certain. Between the trimmed V and J ends, which lost 1 base and 1 base, there was a span of 7 bases. Germline CDR1 reads SQVTM; CDR2 reads ANQGSEA. The CDR3 contains 13 residues. The CDR3 nucleotides are TGCAGCGTTGAAGCACCCAAGAACACTGAAGCTTTCTTT. Its protein is CSVEAPKNTEAFF.

The gene calls are TRBV6-5 and TRBJ1-5; maybe TRBD1 (6 bases). The CDR3 is made up of 14 amino acids. Per germline, CDR1 MNHEY and CDR2 SVGAGI. The V and J ends lost 5 bases and 2 bases respectively, with 10 bases between them. Here the CDR3 reads CASSTGSGNQPQHF. The CDR3 DNA reads TGTGCCAGCAGTACAGGGTCGGGCAATCAGCCCCAGCATTTT.

This clonotype was found a few times. The gene calls are TRBV3-1 and TRBJ1-1; unclear D gene. The CDR3 loop spans 11 amino acids. V was clipped by 6 bases and J by 4 bases, with 6 bases between them. Germline CDR1 and CDR2: LGHDT and YNNKEL (reference sequence). The CDR3 DNA reads TGTGCCAGCAGAACACGCACTGAAGCTTTCTTT. Translating gives CASRTRTEAFF.

The V gene is TRBV11-2, the J gene TRBJ2-2, with 9 bases fitting TRBD2. V dropped 5 bases and J dropped 5; count of bases not matched to a gene: 9. The CDR3 contains 16 residues. CDR1 and CDR2 from the germline V gene are SGHAT and FQNNGV. CDR3 sequence reads: CASSKSSGVRTGELFF. The CDR3 region has the DNA TGTGCCAGCAGCAAGTCTAGCGGGGTTAGGACCGGGGAGCTGTTTTTT.

This clonotype was detected only a few times. The V and J genes are TRBV7-2 and TRBJ1-4; maybe TRBD1 (6 bases). The CDR3 is made up of 18 amino acids. Germline CDR1 reads SGHTA; CDR2 reads FQGNSA. Trimming stripped 3 bases from V and 0 bases from J, with 17 bases between. CDR3 loop: CASSFSQGLLATNEKLFF. In DNA, the CDR3 is TGTGCCAGCAGCTTTTCACAGGGCCTCCTTGCAACTAATGAAAAACTGTTTTTT.

This clonotype was counted at least ten times. CDR3 loop: CATSDAAVSGANVLTF. The CDR3 DNA reads as TGTGCCACCAGTGATGCAGCGGTGTCTGGGGCCAACGTCCTGACTTTC. The chain is built from TRBV24-1 and TRBJ2-6; tentatively, D is TRBD2 (5 bases). Between the trimmed V and J ends, which lost 3 bases and 1 base, there was a span of 9 bases. The germline V gene has CDR1 KGHDR and CDR2 SFDVKD. The CDR3 extends over 16 amino acids.

The chain is built from TRBV7-8 and TRBJ2-2; perhaps TRBD1 as D (5 bases). The germline gives CDR1 SGHVS, CDR2 FQNEAQ. The V end was cut by 5 bases, the J end by 4 bases, with 11 bases between. The length of the CDR3 is 14 residues. The chain's CDR3 is CASSRQTSTGELFF. CDR3 bases: TGTGCCAGCAGCCGACAGACGAGCACCGGGGAGCTGTTTTTT. Filled out from reference TRBV7-8 and TRBJ2-2, the complete variable domain reads GAGVSQSPRYKVAKRGQDVALRCDPISGHVSLFWYQQALGQGPEFLTYFQNEAQLDKSGLPSDRFFAERPEGSVSTLKIQRTQQEDSAVYLCASSRQTSTGELFFGEGSRLTVL.

The J gene is TRBJ1-5, the V gene TRBV24-1; D uncertain. The CDR3 loop spans 15 amino acids. Germline lookup yields CDR1 KGHDR and CDR2 SFDVKD. The ends were cut back, 11 bases at V and 5 bases at J, with 21 bases in the middle. This CDR3 reads CASSPQPGPDQPQHF. CDR3 nucleotide sequence: TGTGCCAGCTCACCCCAACCTGGACCCGATCAGCCCCAGCATTTT.

In its sample, this clonotype was seen many times. The V and J genes are TRBV9 and TRBJ1-1; no firm D call. The V end was cut by 0 bases, the J end by 5 bases, with 8 bases between. There are 13 residues in the CDR3. Germline values: CDR1 SGDLS, CDR2 YYNGEE. The CDR3 loop is CASSVEADTEAFF. The CDR3, as DNA: TGTGCCAGCAGCGTAGAGGCGGATACTGAAGCTTTCTTT.

This clonotype was observed many times. J is TRBJ2-7 and V is TRBV7-2; D uncertain. CDR3 length: 16 amino acids. V gave up 4 bases and J gave up 6 bases, with 22 bases separating them. The germline V gene has CDR1 SGHTA and CDR2 FQGNSA. The CDR3 nucleotides are TGTGCCAGCAGCTCACCCGTGCTAGACCCTTTTTCCGAGCAGTACTTC. As protein: CASSSPVLDPFSEQYF.

V is TRBV9 and J is TRBJ2-7; possible D gene TRBD2, 6 bases. V was cut by 0 bases and J by 3 bases, with 10 bases left in between. Per the germline V gene, CDR1 is SGDLS and CDR2 is YYNGEE. This CDR3 spans 14 amino acids. The CDR3 protein is CASSVGRGNYEQYF. The DNA of the CDR3 is TGTGCCAGCAGCGTAGGCCGGGGGAACTACGAGCAGTACTTC.

As DNA, the CDR3 is TGCAGTGCCAGCAGCGTCGGACTGACCTCCTACGAGCAGTACTTC. This gives the protein CSASSVGLTSYEQYF. The J gene is TRBJ2-7, the V gene TRBV20-1; D is perhaps TRBD2 (5 bases). With 6 bases removed from V and 0 bases from J, the gap between germline ends came to 18 bases. Per the germline V gene, CDR1 is DFQATT and CDR2 is SNEGSKA (reference sequence). This CDR3 has 15 amino acids.

V usage is TRBV7-2 and J usage is TRBJ1-1; D might be TRBD1 (6 bases). CDR3 length: 17 amino acids. The germline CDR1 and CDR2 sequences are SGHTA and FQGNSA. Trimming shortened V by 4 bases and J by 5 bases, and 23 bases separated the two germline ends. CDR3 residues: CASSSGGGAGWRTEAFF. The CDR3 nucleotides read TGTGCCAGCAGCTCGGGGGGGGGGGCAGGGTGGAGAACTGAAGCTTTCTTT. Complete variable domain (other parts from reference TRBV7-2 and TRBJ1-1): GAGVSQSPSNKVTEKGKDVELRCDPISGHTALYWYRQSLGQGLEFLIYFQGNSAPDKSGLPSDRFSAERTGGSVSTLTIQRTQQEDSAVYLCASSSGGGAGWRTEAFFGQGTRLTVV.

This clonotype was observed many times. At one boundary the junction diverges from the germline segment, which might be a read error. CDR3 DNA: TGTGCCAGCAGCTTGGTAACGGAAGAGACCCAGTACTTC. It translates to CASSLVTEETQYF. V and J are TRBV5-1 and TRBJ2-5; no definite D call. The germline CDR1 and CDR2 sequences are SGHRS and YFSETQ. The CDR3 is 13 residues long.

V gene TRBV11-2 combines with J gene TRBJ2-7; tentatively, D is TRBD2 (6 bases). Trimming removed 0 bases at V and 1 base at J, with 13 bases between. The CDR3 consists of 16 residues. Germline V gene lookup returns CDR1 SGHAT and CDR2 FQNNGV. The CDR3 reads CASSLEGGDRSYEQYF. In DNA form, the CDR3 reads TGTGCCAGCAGCTTAGAGGGGGGAGACCGATCCTACGAGCAGTACTTC.

Turning to this clonotype: This sequence may be a read error, since a much larger clone differs from it by one base. The chain joins TRBV10-1 to TRBJ1-1; D might be TRBD1 (5 bases). In germline, CDR1 is WNHNN, CDR2 SYGVQD (reference sequence). This CDR3 is built from 14 residues. The V and J ends lost 4 bases and 0 bases respectively, with 9 bases between them. CDR3 nucleotide sequence: TGCGCCAGCAGTGGCATAGGGGTGAACACTGAAGCTTTCTTT. Residues: CASSGIGVNTEAFF.